This TCR beta chain came from a study of shared clonotypes between healthy human individuals. The CDR3 loop spans 14 amino acids. V was cut by 5 bases and J by 9 bases, with 17 bases left in between. Germline assignment: CDR1 MDHEN and CDR2 SYDVKM. Libraries were prepared by immunoSEQ multiplex PCR; TCRdb keeps only in-frame clonotypes and omits some of them. The sample lists some 500,000 clones; 96% were seen once. The TCR sequence derives from a woman aged 30 to 39 in good health. The J gene is TRBJ2-4, the V gene TRBV28; D possibly corresponds to TRBD2 (6 bases). The sample taken for sequencing was naive CD4+ T cells sorted from blood. Subset defined: CD45RA+ positively selected. The CDR3 DNA follows: TGTGCCAGCAGTGCGCTTCGGCGCGGGGCCATTCAGTACTTC. It is translated as CASSALRRGAIQYF. The variable domain in full, completed from reference TRBV28 and TRBJ2-4, reads DVKVTQSSRYLVKRTGEKVFLECVQDMDHENMFWYRQDPGLGLRLIYFSYDVKMKEKGDIPEGYSVSREKKERFSLILESASTNQTSMYLCASSALRRGAIQYFGAGTRLSVL.